This TCR beta chain is from a study of molecular identifiers for immune sequencing clone quantification. In TCRdb, the PCR reads were re-called with MiXCR into one record per CDR3 protein. This table has more than 450,000 distinct CDR3 sequences, around 21% appearing once. In germline, CDR1 is MDHEN, CDR2 SYDVKM. This CDR3 has 15 amino acids. The V and J ends lost 2 bases and 6 bases, in that order; junction bases with no gene match: 5. This clonotype was observed a handful of times. The chain has TRBV28 and TRBJ2-2; 8 bases match TRBD1. The sample taken for sequencing was naive CD8+ T cells from blood, with Jurkat cell RNA spiked in. Regarding subset: FACS-sorted CD8+CD4-CCR7+CD45RA+ naive T cells. The clonotype was recovered from a human donor in good health. Some libraries in this study had Jurkat cell RNA spiked in. The CDR3: CASSLTGGEAGELFF. The DNA of the CDR3 is TGTGCCAGCAGTTTAACAGGGGGTGAGGCCGGGGAGCTGTTTTTT.